The 21 T cell receptor beta chains given below trace back to one sample, sequenced in a study of cytomegalovirus exposure and HLA in healthy donors. Primers: 60 Vbeta forward and 13 Jbeta reverse. TCRdb's table, derived via immunoSEQ multiplex PCR, lists solely in-frame clones and lacks some. The sample lists tens of thousands of clones, roughly 80% seen once, with roughly 6% in the top ten. Sequenced input: PBMCs. Receptors originate from a male donor in good health and CMV-seronegative.

This chain uses TRBV6-6 with TRBJ2-5; 7 positions match TRBD1. V lost 0 bases to trimming and J lost 0 bases; unmatched junction nucleotides: 1. In germline, CDR1 is MNHNY, CDR2 SVGAGI (reference sequence). The CDR3 spans 15 residues. DNA of the CDR3: TGTGCCAGCAGTTACTCGACAGGGAACCAAGAGACCCAGTACTTC. This codes for CASSYSTGNQETQYF.

The chain has TRBV7-3 and TRBJ2-3, with D unclear. Per germline, CDR1 SGHTA and CDR2 FQGTGA. Trimming pared 2 bases from V and 0 bases from J, leaving 9 bases between. The CDR3 totals 15 residues. The CDR3 nucleotides read TGTGCCAGCAGCTTAGGCAGGTCTAGCACAGATACGCAGTATTTT. This sequence encodes CASSLGRSSTDTQYF.

The rearrangement uses TRBV6-5 and TRBJ2-3, with 7 bases identical to TRBD2. Looked up from germline, CDR1 is MNHEY and CDR2 is SVGAGI. V lost 6 bases, J lost 3 bases, and 3 bases stayed unmatched. CDR3 length: 13 amino acids. CDR3 loop: CASRSSGTDTQYF. The DNA of the CDR3 is TGTGCCAGCAGGAGTAGCGGGACAGATACGCAGTATTTT.

The gene calls are TRBV4-3 and TRBJ2-1; TRBD1 matches 10 bases. The CDR3 extends over 15 amino acids. Trimming took 4 bases from V and 9 from J; bases not matched to a gene: 9. CDR1 is LGHNA, CDR2 YSLEER, per germline. This chain's CDR3 is CASSRGGTGVGEQFF. The CDR3 nucleotides are TGCGCCAGCAGCCGGGGCGGGACAGGGGTTGGTGAGCAGTTCTTC.

V usage is TRBV6-1 and J usage is TRBJ1-1; no firm D call. CDR1 and CDR2 (germline): MNHNS, SASEGT. This CDR3 is 13 amino acids long. V gave up 4 bases and J gave up 8 bases, with 14 bases separating them. CDR3 in amino acids: CASSVTGPPEAFF. In DNA, the CDR3 is TGTGCCAGCAGTGTAACGGGTCCACCAGAAGCTTTCTTT.

The genes are TRBV5-8 and TRBJ2-2, with D perhaps matching TRBD2 (6 bases). CDR1 and CDR2 from the germline V gene are SGHTS and YDEGEE. The V end lost 2 bases, the J end lost 4 bases, and 15 bases lay between the germline ends. CDR3 size: 16 residues. CDR3 protein: CASSLSRRAGTGELFF. CDR3 DNA: TGTGCCAGCAGCTTATCGCGGAGGGCTGGCACCGGGGAGCTGTTTTTT.

The chain links TRBV6-5 to TRBJ1-2, with a weak D call TRBD1 (6 bases). Germline assignment: CDR1 MNHEY and CDR2 SVGAGI. Trimming left V 5 bases short and J 8 bases short, with 21 bases between. This CDR3 has 15 amino acids. CDR3 coding DNA: TGTGCCAGCAGTAACCGGGACACCCTGCGTGACGGCTACACCTTC. Its translation: CASSNRDTLRDGYTF.

This chain connects TRBV13 to TRBJ1-3; D gene unclear. The V end lost 4 bases, the J end lost 8 bases, and 21 bases lay between the germline ends. CDR1 is PRHDT, CDR2 FYEKMQ, per germline (reference sequence). This CDR3 comprises 16 residues. CDR3 DNA sequence: TGTGCCAGCAGCTCCCCTACCCACGCCAGGTCGGACACCATATATTTT. Translation gives CASSSPTHARSDTIYF. The whole variable domain, remainder taken from reference TRBV13 and TRBJ1-3, is AAGVIQSPRHLIKEKRETATLKCYPIPRHDTVYWYQQGPGQDPQFLISFYEKMQSDKGSIPDRFSAQQFSDYHSELNMSSLELGDSALYFCASSSPTHARSDTIYFGEGSWLTVV.

The J gene is TRBJ1-1, the V gene TRBV6-5, with D tentatively TRBD1 (6 bases). The V end lost 4 bases, the J end lost 5 bases, and 14 bases lay between the germline ends. The CDR3 has 14 amino acids. CDR1 is MNHEY and CDR2 is SVGAGI in the germline V gene. The CDR3 protein is CASSFPRTATEAFF. Written as DNA, the CDR3 is TGTGCCAGCAGTTTCCCCCGGACAGCAACTGAAGCTTTCTTT.

The chain is built from TRBV5-6 and TRBJ2-2, with 10 bases identical to TRBD1. V was pared by 3 bases and J by 4 bases, with 6 bases of the junction left unmatched. Per the germline V gene, CDR1 is SGHDT and CDR2 is YYEEEE. The CDR3 is 16 residues long. The CDR3 DNA follows: TGTGCCAGCAGCTCCCCTAGGACAGGGGGCACCGGGGAGCTGTTTTTT. This translates into CASSSPRTGGTGELFF.

The genes are TRBV7-9 and TRBJ1-2; a possible D gene is TRBD1 (6 bases). CDR3 length: 15 amino acids. Per germline, CDR1 SEHNR and CDR2 FQNEAQ (reference sequence). The V and J ends lost 5 bases and 2 bases respectively, with 15 bases between them. The CDR3 region is CASSRPGARNYGYTF. In DNA, the CDR3 is TGTGCCAGCAGCCGACCAGGGGCGCGGAACTATGGCTACACCTTC.

This chain connects TRBV5-1 to TRBJ1-4; the match to TRBD1 covers 9 bases. The CDR3 is 14 amino acids. Trimming at V came to 5 bases and at J to 7 bases, leaving 6 bases not matched to a gene. From germline, CDR1 is SGHRS and CDR2 YFSETQ. The CDR3 spells CASRTGTGFEKLFF. The CDR3 DNA reads as TGCGCCAGCAGAACCGGGACAGGGTTTGAAAAACTGTTTTTT.

The CDR3 sequence: CASSSQGAQETQYF. CDR3 nucleotide sequence: TGTGCCAGCAGCTCGCAGGGGGCCCAAGAGACCCAGTACTTC. This sequence joins TRBV5-4 and TRBJ2-5, with 8 bases lining up with TRBD1. Germline V lookup: CDR1 SGHNT, CDR2 YYREEE (reference sequence). The CDR3 runs to 14 residues. V gave up 3 bases and J gave up 1 base; unmatched junction bases: 2.

This clone was recorded a few times. DNA for the CDR3: TGCGCCAGCAGCGTACAGGTAATGAACACTGAAGCTTTCTTT. Protein sequence: CASSVQVMNTEAFF. The genes are TRBV5-1 and TRBJ1-1, with a weak D call TRBD1 (5 bases). The length of the CDR3 is 14 residues. Deletions cut 4 bases from V and 0 bases from J, with 10 bases between. Germline CDR1 reads SGHRS; CDR2 reads YFSETQ.

CDR3 DNA sequence: TGTGCCAGCAGCTCCCCGGGACAGATCAACCCGGGCGAGCAGTACTTC. Its protein is CASSSPGQINPGEQYF. The rearrangement joins TRBV7-8 to TRBJ2-7, with 7 bases fitting TRBD1. The ends lost 4 bases at V and 6 bases at J; junction bases unmatched: 15. CDR1 and CDR2 (germline): SGHVS, FQNEAQ. The CDR3 runs 16 residues.

The V gene is TRBV4-3, the J gene TRBJ2-1; 9 bases match TRBD2. The junction had 5 bases not matched to a gene; V was cut back by 0 bases and J by 2 bases. The CDR3 covers 17 residues. CDR1 and CDR2 from the germline V gene are LGHNA and YSLEER. The CDR3, as DNA: TGCGCCAGCAGCCAAGATAGTACTAGCGGGCCCTACAATGAGCAGTTCTTC. This gives the protein CASSQDSTSGPYNEQFF.

The chain links TRBV19 to TRBJ2-7; 7 nucleotides align to TRBD1. CDR3 length: 14 residues. The J segment lost 5 bases and the V segment lost 6 bases, leaving 10 bases of the junction unmatched. Looked up from germline, CDR1 is LNHDA and CDR2 is SQIVND (reference sequence). The CDR3 loop reads CASSLTGQRHEQYF. The CDR3 DNA reads TGTGCCAGTAGCCTCACGGGACAGCGGCACGAGCAGTACTTC.

This chain joins TRBV5-1 and TRBJ2-5, with D perhaps matching TRBD2 (6 bases). The CDR3 consists of 15 residues. Germline-derived CDR1 and CDR2 are SGHRS and YFSETQ. V was clipped by 2 bases and J by 2 bases, with 13 bases between them. CDR3 residues: CASSFGGGAQETQYF. The CDR3 DNA is TGCGCCAGCAGCTTCGGAGGCGGGGCACAAGAGACCCAGTACTTC.

This chain connects TRBV27 to TRBJ1-1; D perhaps matches TRBD1 (5 bases). There are 12 residues in the CDR3. Per germline, CDR1 MNHEY and CDR2 SMNVEV (reference sequence). Trimming left V 7 bases short and J 2 bases short, with 8 bases between. In nucleotides, the CDR3 is TGTGCCAGCAAGCAGGGAAACACTGAAGCTTTCTTT. This sequence encodes CASKQGNTEAFF.

The CDR3 sequence: CASSPRGKGHSNQPQHF. The CDR3 nucleotides read TGTGCCAGCAGCCCCAGGGGGAAGGGGCATAGCAATCAGCCCCAGCATTTT. The chain employs TRBV7-9 and TRBJ1-5; 7 positions agree with TRBD1. In germline, CDR1 is SEHNR, CDR2 FQNEAQ (reference sequence). The CDR3 consists of 17 residues. V was clipped by 5 bases and J by 0 bases; unmatched bases: 10.

This chain uses TRBV4-3 with TRBJ2-7, with TRBD1 matching over 8 bases. The CDR3 is 15 amino acids. The V gene end was trimmed by 1 base and the J gene end by 7 bases; junction bases not matched to a gene: 9. Germline CDR1 and CDR2: LGHNA and YSLEER. CDR3 sequence reads: CASSQGSAGGREQYF. As DNA, the CDR3 is TGCGCCAGCAGCCAAGGGTCGGCAGGGGGCAGGGAGCAGTACTTC.